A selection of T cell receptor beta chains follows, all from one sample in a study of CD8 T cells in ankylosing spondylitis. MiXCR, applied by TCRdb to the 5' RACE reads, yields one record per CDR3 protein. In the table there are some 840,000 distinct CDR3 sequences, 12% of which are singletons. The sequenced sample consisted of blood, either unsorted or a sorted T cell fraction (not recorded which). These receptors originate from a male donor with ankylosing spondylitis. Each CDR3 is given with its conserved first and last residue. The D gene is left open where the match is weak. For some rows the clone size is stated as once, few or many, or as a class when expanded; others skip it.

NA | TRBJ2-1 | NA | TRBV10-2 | TGCGCCACCACAACATCCTACCCGGGTAATAGGCAGTCCTTC | CATTTSYPGNRQSF
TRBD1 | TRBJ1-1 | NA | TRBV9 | TGTGCCAGCAGCGCCGGGACAGGGGACAACACTGAAGCTTTCTTT | CASSAGTGDNTEAFF
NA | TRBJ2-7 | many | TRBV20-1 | TGCAGTGCACTCGGACGGCGGAGGGGAGAGCAGTACTTC | CSALGRRRGEQYF
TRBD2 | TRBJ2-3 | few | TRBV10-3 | TGTGCCATCAGTGAGGCGGCGGGAGGGAGGGATACGCAGTATTTT | CAISEAAGGRDTQYF
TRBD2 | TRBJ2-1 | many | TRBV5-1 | TGCGCCACCTCCCGAGAGGGAGGGTCATACAATGAGCAGTTCTTC | CATSREGGSYNEQFF
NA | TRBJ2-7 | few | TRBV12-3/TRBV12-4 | TGTGCCAGCAGTACCGGGCCTTCCTCCTACGAGCAGTACTTC | CASSTGPSSYEQYF
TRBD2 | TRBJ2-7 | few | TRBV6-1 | TGTGCCAGCAGAAAACTAGCGGGTGCCTCCTACGAGCAGTACTTC | CASRKLAGASYEQYF
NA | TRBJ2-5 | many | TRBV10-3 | TGTGCCATCAGTGGGAGCGGGCAGTACCAAGAGACCCAGTACTTC | CAISGSGQYQETQYF
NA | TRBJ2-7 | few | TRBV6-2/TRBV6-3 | TGTGCCAGCAACGCACAAGTACACCGGAGGTACGAGCAGTACTTC | CASNAQVHRRYEQYF
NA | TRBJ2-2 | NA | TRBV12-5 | TGTGCTAGTGGTTTGTCGTCCGAGGGGCAGGGCGGGGAGCTGTTTTTT | CASGLSSEGQGGELFF
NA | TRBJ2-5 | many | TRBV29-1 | TGCAGCGTTGGGACCACGGGACGCACTTCGTCAGAGACCCAGTACTTC | CSVGTTGRTSSETQYF
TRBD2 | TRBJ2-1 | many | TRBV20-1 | TGCAGTGCTAGAAACCTAGCGGGATTCTACAATGAGCAGTTCTTC | CSARNLAGFYNEQFF
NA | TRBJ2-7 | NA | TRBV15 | TGTGCCACCAGCCCGGCACAGGGGGGGGACTACGAGCAGTACTTC | CATSPAQGGDYEQYF
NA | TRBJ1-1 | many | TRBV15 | TGTGCCACCAGCAGAGGTAGTTGGGAGGGAAACACTGAAGCTTTCTTT | CATSRGSWEGNTEAFF
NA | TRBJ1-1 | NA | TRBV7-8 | TGTGCCAGCAGCTTAGTGCGACAGCTAATGAACACTGAAGCTTTCTTT | CASSLVRQLMNTEAFF
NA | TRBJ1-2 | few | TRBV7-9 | TGTGCCAGCAGGGGACGTTTTGGGGGCTACACCTTC | CASRGRFGGYTF
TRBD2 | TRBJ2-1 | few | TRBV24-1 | TGTGCCACCAGTGATTTGAGCGGAGCGGGACCGGACAATGAGCAGTTCTTC | CATSDLSGAGPDNEQFF
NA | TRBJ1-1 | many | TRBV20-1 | TGCAGTGCTAGGGGGACTTACACTGAAGCTTTCTTT | CSARGTYTEAFF
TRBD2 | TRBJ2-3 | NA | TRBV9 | TGTGCCAGCAGCGCGTCGACGGGAGGGCCGAGAGAAACAGATACGCAGTATTTT | CASSASTGGPRETDTQYF
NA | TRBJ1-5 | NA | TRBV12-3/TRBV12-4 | TGTGCCAGCAGTCCCGTCAGGGTCAATCAGCCCCAGCATTTT | CASSPVRVNQPQHF
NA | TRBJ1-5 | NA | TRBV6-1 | TGTGCCAGCAGTGTAAAGGGTCGGCAGCCCCAGCATTTT | CASSVKGRQPQHF
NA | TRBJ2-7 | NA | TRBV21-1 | TGTGCCAGCAGCCCTACCCCGGGACAGGGGCGCGAGCAGTACTTC | CASSPTPGQGREQYF
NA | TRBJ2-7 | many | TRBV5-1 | TGCGCCAGCAGCTTGGGACAGGACTCCTACGAGCAGTACTTC | CASSLGQDSYEQYF